The rows below give T cell receptor beta chains drawn from one sample of a study of blood T cell repertoires in COVID-19. Generated by immunoSEQ multiplex PCR, the TCRdb table keeps only in-frame clones and is missing some. The sample has about 330,000 clones; approximately 89% are singletons. Source material: PBMCs or T cells enriched from blood (not recorded which). Source of these receptors: a young woman who had recovered from COVID-19. The CDR3 runs from the conserved cysteine through the conserved F or W. A D gene is named only where the DNA matches it firmly. The listing skips clone size in some rows; elsewhere it reads once, few, many or a size class.

few	TRBV5-5	TRBJ1-5	.	TGTGCCAGCAGCTTGGCCCCGGGAAGCAATCAGCCCCAGCATTTT	CASSLAPGSNQPQHF
.	TRBV6-1	TRBJ2-2	.	TGTGCCAGCAGTGAGAACAGGGCCGGGGAGCTGTTTTTT	CASSENRAGELFF
.	TRBV27	TRBJ1-2	.	TGTGCCAGCAGTTTGACGGGTGGGGCAGGGCTCCCCTATGGCTACACCTTC	CASSLTGGAGLPYGYTF
.	TRBV9	TRBJ2-2	.	TGTGCCAGCAGCGTTCATGTGGAACTATTAACGAACACCGGGGAGCTGTTTTTT	CASSVHVELLTNTGELFF
.	TRBV6-5	TRBJ1-5	.	TGTGCCAGCCAAAACTACCGACTTAATCAGCCCCAGCATTTT	CASQNYRLNQPQHF
few	TRBV4-2	TRBJ1-6	.	TGTGCCAGCAGCCAAATTTCCAGCGGTGATTCACCCCTCCACTTT	CASSQISSGDSPLHF
.	TRBV19	TRBJ2-2	TRBD2	TGTGCCAGTAGTAGTCAAGCGGGGGCCACCGGGGAGCTGTTTTTT	CASSSQAGATGELFF
.	TRBV7-9	TRBJ2-1	TRBD2	TGTGCCAGCAGCCGGGAGGGGGGCTTGTGGAATGAGCAGTTCTTC	CASSREGGLWNEQFF
.	TRBV6-2/TRBV6-3	TRBJ1-1	TRBD1	TGTGCCAGCAGTTACGACAGGGATCATCTTGGATGGACTGAAGCTTTCTTT	CASSYDRDHLGWTEAFF
.	TRBV5-1	TRBJ1-1	.	TGCGCCAGCATGATTGGTTCGGCGGGGTCTACTGAAGCTTTCTTT	CASMIGSAGSTEAFF
.	TRBV9	TRBJ2-5	.	TGTGCCAGCAGCGTAGCACCTTGGAGGGGTGAAGAGACCCAGTACTTC	CASSVAPWRGEETQYF
.	TRBV5-6	TRBJ1-2	TRBD1	TGTGCCAGCAGCCGAGGACAGGGGGGCCGAAGCGACTATGGCTACACCTTC	CASSRGQGGRSDYGYTF
.	TRBV5-4	TRBJ1-1	.	TGTGCCAGCAGCGCCGACCCCGAGGGGAACACTGAAGCTTTCTTT	CASSADPEGNTEAFF
.	TRBV6-5	TRBJ2-7	TRBD2	TGTGCCAGCAGTTACGGCCTAGCGGGGGCCTCCGGCGAGCAGTACTTC	CASSYGLAGASGEQYF
.	TRBV10-3	TRBJ2-3	TRBD2	TGTGCCATCTCTTCTAAAACTAGCGGGGGGCACACAGATACGCAGTATTTT	CAISSKTSGGHTDTQYF
once	TRBV6-5	TRBJ1-1	.	TGTGCCAGCAGTTACTCGATGCTTTCCCGGGCTTTCTTT	CASSYSMLSRAFF
.	TRBV21-1	TRBJ1-3	.	TGTGCCAGCAGCAAAATTCCATTCGTCGTGACAGGGGGAAACACCATATATTTT	CASSKIPFVVTGGNTIYF